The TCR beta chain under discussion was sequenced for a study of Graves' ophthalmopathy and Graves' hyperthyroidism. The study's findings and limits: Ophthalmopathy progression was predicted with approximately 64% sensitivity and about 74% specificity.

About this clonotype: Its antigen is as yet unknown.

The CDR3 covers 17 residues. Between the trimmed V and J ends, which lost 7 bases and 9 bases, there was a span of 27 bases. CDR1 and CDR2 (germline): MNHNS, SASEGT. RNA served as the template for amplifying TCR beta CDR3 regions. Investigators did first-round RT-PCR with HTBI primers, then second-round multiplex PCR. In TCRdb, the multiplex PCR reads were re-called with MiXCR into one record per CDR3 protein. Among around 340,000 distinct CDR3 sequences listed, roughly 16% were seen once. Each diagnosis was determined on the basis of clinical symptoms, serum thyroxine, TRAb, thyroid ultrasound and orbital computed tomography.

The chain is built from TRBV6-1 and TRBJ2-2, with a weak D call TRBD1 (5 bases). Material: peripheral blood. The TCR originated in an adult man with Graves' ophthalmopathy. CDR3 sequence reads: CASIYHHLRASGRELFF. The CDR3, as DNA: TGTGCCAGCATATACCACCACCTCAGGGCCTCTGGCAGGGAGCTGTTTTTT.